This TCR beta chain appears in the sequencing data of a study of blood T cells in healthy people across ages. Study-level results: Versus aged donors, long-lived donors had higher diversity and more naive CD4+ cells. Naive and antigen-experienced cells were not separated, limiting conclusive comparison. Measured against age, TCR beta diversity per million T cells decreased in a roughly linear manner.

In this sample, this clonotype turned up a few times. The target antigen is unknown. Then a second PCR, running about 7 to 11 cycles, was carried out with a sample-barcoded 5' primer and a J-beta primer mix. Tags on each cDNA molecule came from a template-switch adaptor with 12 random nucleotides. MiXCR, run by TCRdb on the 5' RACE reads, gives a single entry per CDR3 protein. Of over 600,000 distinct CDR3 sequences listed, roughly three fifths are singletons. The CDR3 contains 20 residues. CDR1 and CDR2 (germline): DFQATT, SNEGSKA (reference sequence). Sequenced: blood. The genes are TRBV20-1 and TRBJ2-7; 8 bases agree with TRBD1. TRBJ2-5 matches the DNA end more closely, so the J call is doubtful. The receptor comes from a man between 40 and 49 years old in good health. The CDR3 here is CSARDTGGQGAYQAGETQYF. The CDR3 nucleotides are TGCAGTGCTAGAGATACTGGGGGTCAGGGGGCCTACCAAGCGGGAGAGACCCAGTACTTC.